This T cell receptor (beta chain) originates from a study of cytomegalovirus exposure and HLA in healthy donors. The donors formed part of the approximately 110-subject validation cohort, distinct from the roughly 730-subject first cohort. Per germline, CDR1 SQVTM and CDR2 ANQGSEA. This CDR3 spans 11 amino acids. Using immunoSEQ multiplex PCR, the repertoire was profiled, and TCRdb retains in-frame clones only, with some absent. This sample yields about 330,000 clones, of which around 90% are seen a single time; 0.95% to 1.5% belongs to the top ten. General study points: Researchers counted 180 or so TCR beta chains as cytomegalovirus-associated. Most TCR sequences proved rare, with some public TCRs found in many donors. In vitro confirmation showed three CMV-associated chains to be CMV antigen specific.

A note on this clone: As yet, its antigen is unknown.

This clonotype was sampled from a woman aged 25 to 39 in good health and CMV-seropositive. The sequencing input was PBMCs. The chain couples TRBV29-1 to TRBJ2-1; D remains ambiguous. This chain's CDR3 is CSRRSGNEQFF. The CDR3 DNA reads as TGCAGTCGACGGAGTGGGAATGAGCAGTTCTTC.